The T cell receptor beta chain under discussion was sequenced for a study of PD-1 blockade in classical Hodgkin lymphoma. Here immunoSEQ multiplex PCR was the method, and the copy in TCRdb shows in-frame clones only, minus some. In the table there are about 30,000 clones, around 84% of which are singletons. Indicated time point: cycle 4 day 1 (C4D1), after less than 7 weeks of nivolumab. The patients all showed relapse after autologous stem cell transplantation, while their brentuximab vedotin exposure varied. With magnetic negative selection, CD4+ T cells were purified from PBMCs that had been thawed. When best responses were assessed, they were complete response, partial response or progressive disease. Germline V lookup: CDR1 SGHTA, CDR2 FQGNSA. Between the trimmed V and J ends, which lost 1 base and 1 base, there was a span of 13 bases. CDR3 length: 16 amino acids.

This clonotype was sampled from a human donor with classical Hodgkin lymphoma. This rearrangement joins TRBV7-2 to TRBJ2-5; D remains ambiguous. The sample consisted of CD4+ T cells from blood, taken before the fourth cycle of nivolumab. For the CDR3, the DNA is TGTGCCAGCAGCTTAGATGGCTCCCCGCCCCAAGAGACCCAGTACTTC. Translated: CASSLDGSPPQETQYF. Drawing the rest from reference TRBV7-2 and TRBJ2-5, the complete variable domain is GAGVSQSPSNKVTEKGKDVELRCDPISGHTALYWYRQSLGQGLEFLIYFQGNSAPDKSGLPSDRFSAERTGGSVSTLTIQRTQQEDSAVYLCASSLDGSPPQETQYFGPGTRLLVL.